The 5 T cell receptor beta chains below come from one sample, sequenced in a study of T cells after yellow fever vaccination. In TCRdb, the 5' RACE reads were re-called with MiXCR into one record per CDR3 protein. The data contain hundreds of thousands of distinct CDR3 sequences, around 20% of them singletons. The input for sequencing was PBMCs, taken before the yellow fever booster vaccination. The receptors were sampled from a man aged 18 to 30 who received the YFV17D yellow fever vaccine.

The gene calls are TRBV6-5 and TRBJ1-6; D is perhaps TRBD1 (5 bases). The germline V and J ends were trimmed by 4 bases and 9 bases, with 19 bases remaining between them. The germline gives CDR1 MNHEY, CDR2 SVGAGI. This CDR3 has 16 residues. The CDR3, as DNA: TGTGCCAGCAGTTGGGACCACGGACCCCGGGGTTCACCCCTCCACTTT. This translates into CASSWDHGPRGSPLHF.

The V gene is TRBV19, the J gene TRBJ1-6, with TRBD1 matching over 12 bases. CDR1 and CDR2 from the germline V gene are LNHDA and SQIVND (reference sequence). J was trimmed by 1 base and V by 6 bases; bases with no gene match: 4. The CDR3 is 17 residues long. CDR3 in DNA: TGTGCCAGTAGGCCGGGACAGGGGGCGTCCTATAATTCACCCCTCCACTTT. It specifies CASRPGQGASYNSPLHF.

The CDR3 DNA is TGTGCCATCAGTTGGGACACAAACTATGGCTACACCTTC. Its translation is CAISWDTNYGYTF. The chain carries TRBV10-3 and TRBJ1-2; possible D gene TRBD1, 6 bases. V was cut by 5 bases and J by 2 bases, with 9 bases left in between. This CDR3 is 13 amino acids long. Germline CDR1 is ENHRY and CDR2 is SYGVKD.

The chain uses TRBV5-1 and TRBJ1-2; the match to TRBD1 covers 7 bases. The length of the CDR3 is 15 residues. Germline V gene sequence: CDR1 SGHRS, CDR2 YFSETQ. J was trimmed by 8 bases and V by 0 bases; bases with no gene match: 10. In DNA form, the CDR3 reads TGCGCCAGCAGCTTGGAAGGGGGCCTCTATTCCGGCTACACCTTC. Translated, it gives CASSLEGGLYSGYTF.

In this sample, this clonotype turned up a few times. The chain carries TRBV10-3 and TRBJ2-5; D is perhaps TRBD1 (6 bases). The germline CDR1 and CDR2 sequences are ENHRY and SYGVKD. V lost 3 bases, J lost 5 bases, and 16 bases lay in between. CDR3 size: 15 residues. In nucleotides, the CDR3 is TGTGCCATCAGTGACCCCACAGGGTACGGGGAGACCCAGTACTTC. This translates into CAISDPTGYGETQYF.